The rows below give T cell receptor beta chains drawn from one sample of a study of T-cell reconstitution after alpha-beta-depleted transplantation in children. TCRdb itself ran the PCR reads through MiXCR, one entry per CDR3 protein. The repertoire holds about 610,000 distinct CDR3 sequences, with approximately 10% as singletons. The sequenced sample was PBMCs from the stem cell graft donor, obtained from the stem cell graft. Receptor source: a human donor who donated a stem cell graft to a child with acute myeloid leukemia. Each CDR3 is given with its conserved first and last residue. A D gene is named only where the DNA matches it firmly. A clone size is listed for some rows: how often the clone was seen (once, few, many), or a class if it is expanded.

D gene	V gene	clone size	J gene	CDR3 protein	CDR3 DNA
TRBD2	TRBV5-5	few	TRBJ2-7	CASSREVSSYEQYF	TGTGCCAGCAGCCGGGAGGTTAGCTCCTACGAGCAGTACTTC
.	TRBV7-2	.	TRBJ2-3	CASSKVSVTPTDTQYF	TGTGCCAGCAGCAAAGTTAGCGTGACCCCCACAGATACGCAGTATTTT
.	TRBV7-2	few	TRBJ1-6	CASSLGRINSPLHF	TGTGCCAGCAGCTTAGGACGGATTAATTCACCCCTCCACTTT
.	TRBV6-2/TRBV6-3	many	TRBJ2-7	CASSSSRVGAYEQYF	TGTGCCAGCAGTTCATCGAGGGTGGGGGCCTACGAGCAGTACTTC
.	TRBV20-1	.	TRBJ1-1	CSARDQEGYTEAFF	TGCAGTGCTAGAGATCAGGAAGGGTACACTGAAGCTTTCTTT
TRBD1	TRBV4-3	few	TRBJ1-1	CASSQWGTGNTEAFF	TGCGCCAGCAGCCAATGGGGGACAGGGAACACTGAAGCTTTCTTT
.	TRBV5-1	few	TRBJ2-3	CASSLTPWGGAGTDTQYF	TGCGCCAGCAGCCTGACCCCTTGGGGGGGGGCTGGCACAGATACGCAGTATTTT
.	TRBV7-8	few	TRBJ2-1	CASSQPSSGHNEQFF	TGTGCCAGCAGCCAGCCGTCCTCCGGCCACAATGAGCAGTTCTTC
.	TRBV20-1	.	TRBJ2-5	CSATPGDGETQYF	TGCAGTGCTACACCAGGGGACGGAGAGACCCAGTACTTC
TRBD2	TRBV3-1	many	TRBJ2-2	CASSQSGRKFIGELFF	TGTGCCAGCAGCCAGAGCGGGAGAAAGTTCATCGGGGAGCTGTTTTTT
TRBD2	TRBV2	.	TRBJ2-3	CASSDGTSPSTDTQYF	TGTGCCAGCAGTGATGGGACTAGCCCGAGCACAGATACGCAGTATTTT
TRBD1	TRBV10-3	many	TRBJ2-6	CAISDPRTGMNSGANVLTF	TGTGCCATCAGTGACCCTAGGACAGGGATGAACTCTGGGGCCAACGTCCTGACTTTC
TRBD2	TRBV11-2	few	TRBJ2-1	CASSFSSGLALNEQFF	TGTGCCAGCAGCTTTTCTTCGGGACTAGCGTTGAATGAGCAGTTCTTC
TRBD1	TRBV7-6	.	TRBJ2-5	CASSKPSEGAQETQYF	TGTGCCAGCAGCAAGCCTAGTGAGGGGGCCCAAGAGACCCAGTACTTC